Presented here are 24 T cell receptor beta chains from one specimen sequenced in a study of T-cell memory formation after mild COVID-19. TCRdb reprocessed the 5' RACE reads via MiXCR and lists one record per CDR3 protein. The sample consists of 350,000 to 400,000 distinct CDR3 sequences, approximately 15% of them appearing once. Sequencing input: PBMCs or a T cell subset sorted from them (not recorded which). Source of these receptors: a man aged 18 to 29 who had mild COVID-19 (a few samples of this study predate the infection). Cell type and time point are not known.

Only a few counts were recorded for this clonotype. A junction end diverges from the germline sequence, so it may reflect a read error. This chain connects TRBV7-7 to TRBJ2-2; 13 bases agree with TRBD2. The CDR3 is 16 residues long. CDR1 is SSHAT and CDR2 is FNYEAQ in the germline V gene (reference sequence). CDR3 sequence: CASSFSTSGGTGELFF. Here the CDR3 DNA reads TGTGCTAGCAGCTTTTCGACTAGCGGGGGGACCGGGGAGCTGTTTTTT.

This clonotype appeared a few times. This chain links TRBV6-5 with TRBJ1-1; unclear D gene. This CDR3 spans 16 amino acids. From germline, CDR1 is MNHEY and CDR2 SVGAGI. Trimming stripped 6 bases from V and 3 bases from J, with 20 bases between. CDR3 in DNA: TGTGCCAGCAGACCGGTAGGAGGGTTTAAAGACACTGAAGCTTTCTTT. It translates to CASRPVGGFKDTEAFF.

This clonotype was seen many times. The V call is TRBV7-9, the J call TRBJ1-1; D gene uncertain. V was cut by 3 bases and J by 4 bases, with 12 bases left in between. The germline gives CDR1 SEHNR, CDR2 FQNEAQ (reference sequence). CDR3 size: 14 residues. The CDR3 DNA is TGTGCCAGCAGCTTTGCCGGGATTAGCACTGAAGCTTTCTTT. This sequence encodes CASSFAGISTEAFF.

V is TRBV18 and J is TRBJ1-5, with TRBD1 as a possible D gene (5 bases). Trimming took 4 bases from V and 2 from J, leaving 18 bases between them. The CDR3 totals 17 residues. Germline V gene data show CDR1 as KGHSH and CDR2 as LQKENI. The CDR3: CASSRDGGLGGNQPQHF. The CDR3 DNA is TGTGCCAGCTCACGGGACGGAGGGTTAGGCGGCAATCAGCCCCAGCATTTT.

The chain's CDR3 is CAISDRTENTEAFF. DNA of the CDR3: TGTGCCATCAGTGATAGGACCGAGAACACTGAAGCTTTCTTT. This chain links TRBV10-3 with TRBJ1-1; D gene unclear. Germline V gene sequence: CDR1 ENHRY, CDR2 SYGVKD. The CDR3 consists of 14 residues. Trimming stripped 3 bases from V and 1 base from J, with 9 bases between.

This clonotype occurred a few times. The genes are TRBV5-4 and TRBJ2-1; D possibly corresponds to TRBD1 (5 bases). This CDR3 contains 14 residues. CDR1 is SGHNT, CDR2 YYREEE, per germline (reference sequence). V dropped 0 bases and J dropped 9 bases, with 13 bases sitting between them. The CDR3, as DNA: TGTGCCAGCAGCTTGGAGGGGCTGCGTAGTGAGCAGTTCTTC. Its protein is CASSLEGLRSEQFF. Full variable domain (outside the CDR3, taken from reference TRBV5-4 and TRBJ2-1): ETGVTQSPTHLIKTRGQQVTLRCSSQSGHNTVSWYQQALGQGPQFIFQYYREEENGRGNFPPRFSGLQFPNYSSELNVNALELDDSALYLCASSLEGLRSEQFFGPGTRLTVL.

This clonotype was counted between two and nine times. V gene TRBV14 combines with J gene TRBJ1-2; perhaps TRBD1 as D (6 bases). The V end lost 2 bases, the J end lost 8 bases, and 12 bases lay between the germline ends. The CDR3 has 13 residues. Germline-derived CDR1 and CDR2 are SGHDN and FVKESK. For the CDR3, the DNA is TGTGCCAGCAGCCAAAGGGGGGCTAAAGGCTACACCTTC. Amino acids: CASSQRGAKGYTF.

This clonotype was seen more than once but under ten times. V gene TRBV7-3 combines with J gene TRBJ2-1; no firm D call. Germline CDR1 and CDR2: SGHTA and FQGTGA. V lost 5 bases and J lost 2, with 16 bases in between. CDR3 length: 16 residues. Here the CDR3 reads CASSHDRETPYNEQFF. The CDR3 DNA reads as TGTGCCAGCAGCCACGACCGTGAAACCCCCTACAATGAGCAGTTCTTC.

Only a few counts were recorded for this clonotype. The CDR3 loop is CASSLKASGGTDTQYF. CDR3 sequence (DNA): TGCGCCAGCAGCTTGAAAGCTAGCGGGGGCACAGATACGCAGTATTTT. This chain links TRBV5-1 with TRBJ2-3; TRBD2 matches at 9 bases. The V gene end was trimmed by 1 base and the J gene end by 1 base; junction bases not matched to a gene: 4. The CDR3 covers 16 residues. Germline V gene data show CDR1 as SGHRS and CDR2 as YFSETQ.

This CDR3 reads CASTTVDGDTEAFF. The CDR3 DNA reads TGTGCCAGCACCACAGTCGACGGCGACACTGAAGCTTTCTTT. The chain combines TRBV6-6 with TRBJ1-1; no firm D call. The CDR3 runs to 14 residues. The V gene's germline CDR1 is MNHNY and CDR2 SVGAGI (reference sequence). V shed 7 bases and J shed 3 bases, with 15 bases lying between them.

The chain is built from TRBV29-1 and TRBJ2-5; D unclear. The germline V gene encodes CDR1 SQVTM and CDR2 ANQGSEA. V gave up 0 bases and J gave up 2 bases, with 10 bases separating them. The CDR3 consists of 14 residues. The CDR3 loop reads CSVEDWKIQETQYF. CDR3 nucleotide sequence: TGCAGCGTTGAAGATTGGAAAATACAAGAGACCCAGTACTTC.

This clonotype was counted between two and nine times. The V call is TRBV20-1, the J call TRBJ2-2; 8 nucleotides line up with TRBD2. Per germline, CDR1 DFQATT and CDR2 SNEGSKA (reference sequence). This CDR3 is 15 amino acids long. With 7 bases clipped from V and 4 bases from J, the junction kept 11 bases outside the gene matches. This CDR3 reads CSVPRGGASTGELFF. The CDR3 nucleotides read TGCAGTGTCCCCCGGGGGGGCGCGAGCACCGGGGAGCTGTTTTTT.

On this clonotype itself: Being one base from a much bigger clone, this may be a read error. The gene calls are TRBV4-3 and TRBJ2-1, with 11 bases identical to TRBD2. With 0 bases clipped from V and 3 bases from J, the junction kept 1 base outside the gene matches. The CDR3 spans 16 residues. The germline gives CDR1 LGHNA, CDR2 YSLEER. In DNA form, the CDR3 reads TGCGCCAGCAGCCAAGATACTAGCGGGGGCTACAATGAGCAGTTCTTC. It codes for CASSQDTSGGYNEQFF.

This clonotype was observed a handful of times. The chain recombines TRBV6-1 with TRBJ1-6; no clear D gene. Trimming cost V 0 bases and J 10 bases, with 16 bases left between them. Germline values: CDR1 MNHNS, CDR2 SASEGT. The CDR3 length is 16 residues. In nucleotides, the CDR3 is TGTGCCAGCAGTGAAGCGATAGGCAGCTCGGGGTCACCCCTCCACTTT. Translation gives CASSEAIGSSGSPLHF.

The table lists this clonotype with a few counts. V and J are TRBV6-5 and TRBJ1-1; 7 bases fit TRBD1. The CDR3 contains 15 residues. The V gene's germline CDR1 is MNHEY and CDR2 SVGAGI. The V and J ends lost 4 bases and 1 base, in that order; junction bases with no gene match: 6. The CDR3 coding sequence is TGTGCCAGCAGTTTACAGGGGATAGAGAACACTGAAGCTTTCTTT. Encoded protein: CASSLQGIENTEAFF.

This clonotype was counted only a few times. V gene TRBV7-2 combines with J gene TRBJ2-3; no definite D call. Trimming took off 1 base at V and 1 base at J, with 12 bases between the two ends. Germline V lookup: CDR1 SGHTA, CDR2 FQGNSA. The CDR3 contains 16 residues. CDR3 sequence (DNA): TGTGCCAGCAGCTTAGTGGTCCTCACAGGCACAGATACGCAGTATTTT. Translation gives CASSLVVLTGTDTQYF.

This chain connects TRBV5-1 to TRBJ2-5; a possible D gene is TRBD1 (5 bases). This CDR3 is built from 17 residues. V was shortened by 0 bases and J by 2 bases, with 17 bases between the two germline ends. CDR1 SGHRS and CDR2 YFSETQ come from the germline V gene. The CDR3 DNA follows: TGCGCCAGCAGCTTGGGGGGCGTCTATACCGGACAAGAGACCCAGTACTTC. Protein: CASSLGGVYTGQETQYF.

The sample holds a few counts of this clonotype. The chain has TRBV6-2 or TRBV6-3 and TRBJ2-2; D gene uncertain. CDR1 and CDR2 (germline): MNHEY, SVGEGT. This CDR3 spans 13 amino acids. V gave up 5 bases and J gave up 6 bases, with 10 bases separating them. As DNA, the CDR3 is TGTGCCAGCAGTCCGCATGGGTCCGGGGAGCTGTTTTTT. This encodes CASSPHGSGELFF.

There are a few counts of this clonotype. J is TRBJ2-7 and V is TRBV4-1, with D perhaps TRBD1 or TRBD2 (5 bases each). Trimming stripped 1 base from V and 3 bases from J, with 10 bases between. Germline values: CDR1 MGHRA, CDR2 YSYEKL. There are 14 residues in the CDR3. The CDR3 loop reads CASSQGEGIYEQYF. CDR3 DNA: TGCGCCAGCAGCCAAGGAGAGGGGATCTACGAGCAGTACTTC.

The chain employs TRBV6-2 or TRBV6-3 and TRBJ1-5; 7 bases are a match to TRBD1. The CDR3 is 14 amino acids. From germline, CDR1 is MNHEY and CDR2 SVGEGT. Trimming at V came to 6 bases and at J to 3 bases, leaving 5 bases not matched to a gene. This CDR3 is CASSGRGDNQPQHF. In DNA form, the CDR3 reads TGTGCCAGCAGCGGCAGGGGGGACAATCAGCCCCAGCATTTT.

This clonotype turned up a few times. The rearrangement joins TRBV6-6 to TRBJ2-7, with 8 positions matching TRBD2. This CDR3 comprises 13 residues. V trimming: 11 bases; J trimming: 5 bases; junction bases outside the gene matches: 11. The germline V gene has CDR1 MNHNY and CDR2 SVGAGI (reference sequence). CDR3 sequence: CACQGTSADEQYF. The CDR3 nucleotides read TGTGCCTGCCAGGGGACTAGTGCGGACGAGCAGTACTTC.

The rearrangement joins TRBV7-9 to TRBJ2-7; D is uncertain. V was pared by 0 bases and J by 6 bases, with 12 bases between. This CDR3 comprises 14 residues. Germline CDR1 is SEHNR and CDR2 is FQNEAQ (reference sequence). CDR3 loop: CASSLARLWGEQYF. In DNA form, the CDR3 reads TGTGCCAGCAGCTTAGCTCGTCTGTGGGGCGAGCAGTACTTC.

This clonotype was counted only a few times. The chain is built from TRBV2 and TRBJ2-6; D might be TRBD2 (5 bases). Trimming removed 3 bases from V and 0 bases from J, with 12 bases in between. This CDR3 spans 17 amino acids. Germline-derived CDR1 and CDR2 are SNHLY and FYNNEI. CDR3 residues: CASSEEAGLSGANVLTF. Here the CDR3 DNA reads TGTGCCAGCAGTGAGGAGGCAGGCCTCTCTGGGGCCAACGTCCTGACTTTC.

This clonotype was recorded only once. V gene TRBV7-8 combines with J gene TRBJ2-2, with D perhaps TRBD2 (5 bases). CDR1 and CDR2 from the germline V gene are SGHVS and FQNEAQ. There are 16 residues in the CDR3. The V end was cut by 4 bases, the J end by 3 bases, with 15 bases between. Here the CDR3 DNA reads TGTGCCAGCAGCTACTTAGTTCGGGGTGACACCGGGGAGCTGTTTTTT. This encodes CASSYLVRGDTGELFF.